Listed below are T cell receptor beta chains from one sample, sequenced in a study of T-cell memory formation after mild COVID-19. MiXCR, applied by TCRdb to the 5' RACE reads, yields one record per CDR3 protein. This table holds around 200,000 distinct CDR3 sequences, around 30% found once. Sequencing used PBMCs or a T cell subset sorted from them (not recorded which). Source of these receptors: an adult woman who had mild COVID-19 (a few samples of this study predate the infection). Cell type and time point are not known. The CDR3 runs from the conserved cysteine through the conserved F or W. Each record gives: clone size, V gene, CDR3 length, J gene, D gene, CDR3 protein, CDR3 DNA. D genes are given only for firm matches. Size tells how often a clone was seen (once, few, many) or the class of an expanded clone, and some rows leave it out.

.	TRBV29-1	16	TRBJ1-3	TRBD1	CSAGRTGGNSGNTIYF	TGCAGCGCCGGAAGGACAGGGGGAAACTCTGGAAACACCATATATTTT
.	TRBV13	17	TRBJ1-2	TRBD1	CASSLPGTGIPGYGYTF	TGTGCCAGCAGCCTCCCCGGGACAGGGATCCCAGGCTATGGCTACACCTTC
few	TRBV4-2	15	TRBJ2-5	.	CASSQWGAGQETQYF	TGTGCCAGCAGCCAATGGGGAGCGGGCCAAGAGACCCAGTACTTC
few	TRBV24-1	11	TRBJ2-5	TRBD1	CATQGAGTQYF	TGTGCCACCCAGGGGGCCGGGACCCAGTACTTC
few	TRBV13	17	TRBJ2-4	.	CASSLAVRTLAKNIQYF	TGTGCCAGCAGCTTAGCGGTCAGGACCCTAGCCAAAAACATTCAGTACTTC
.	TRBV14	17	TRBJ2-4	.	CASSQDSSLLAKNIQYF	TGTGCCAGCAGCCAAGATTCTTCACTTTTAGCCAAAAACATTCAGTACTTC
few	TRBV20-1	13	TRBJ2-5	TRBD2	CSAPAGGQETQYF	TGCAGTGCCCCAGCGGGAGGTCAAGAGACCCAGTACTTC
few	TRBV15	13	TRBJ2-5	.	CATSRAVRETQYF	TGTGCCACCAGCAGAGCGGTTCGAGAGACCCAGTACTTC
.	TRBV7-2	16	TRBJ2-1	TRBD1	CASSLRRTGFPDEQFF	TGTGCCAGCAGCTTACGTCGGACAGGGTTCCCGGATGAGCAGTTCTTC
few	TRBV7-9	13	TRBJ2-2	.	CASSSGSAGELFF	TGTGCCAGCAGCTCCGGCTCGGCCGGGGAGCTGTTTTTT
.	TRBV3-1	15	TRBJ1-2	.	CASSQDPQTPYGYTF	TGTGCCAGCAGCCAAGATCCCCAGACTCCCTATGGCTACACCTTC
.	TRBV20-1	13	TRBJ1-1	.	CSALKGAGTEAFF	TGCAGTGCCCTGAAAGGGGCTGGGACTGAAGCTTTCTTT
few	TRBV7-2	15	TRBJ1-2	.	CASSDDSGGGYGYTF	TGTGCCAGCAGCGACGACTCGGGAGGAGGTTATGGCTACACCTTC
.	TRBV2	13	TRBJ2-3	.	CASWGSGEDTQYF	TGTGCCAGCTGGGGCTCGGGGGAAGATACGCAGTATTTT